The 24 T cell receptor beta chains listed next were all sequenced from one sample in a study of blood T cell repertoires in COVID-19. The protocol was immunoSEQ multiplex PCR, while the TCRdb copy is restricted to in-frame clones and leaves out a portion. In the table there are 30,000 to 40,000 clones, more than 60% of which are singletons. Specimen: peripheral blood. These receptors originate from a man at least 80 years old with active or convalescent COVID-19.

This chain links TRBV29-1 with TRBJ2-3; a weak D match, TRBD1 (5 bases). CDR3 size: 13 residues. The V gene lost 5 bases and the J gene lost 1 base, with 10 bases spanning the gap. Germline-derived CDR1 and CDR2 are SQVTM and ANQGSEA. This CDR3 reads CSVLLGGTDTQYF. CDR3 sequence (DNA): TGCAGCGTTCTCTTAGGGGGCACAGATACGCAGTATTTT.

The chain employs TRBV6-2 or TRBV6-3 and TRBJ2-3; 11 bases fit TRBD1. With V trimmed by 4 bases and J by 5 bases, 11 bases remained unmatched. The CDR3 sequence is 17 residues long. CDR1 is MNHEY, CDR2 SVGEGT, per germline. The CDR3 bases are TGTGCCAGCAGTTCGACTCCCGGGACAGGGGGAGGAGATACGCAGTATTTT. The encoded protein is CASSSTPGTGGGDTQYF.

The rearrangement uses TRBV20-1 and TRBJ1-5, with 8 bases aligning to TRBD1. This CDR3 is 16 amino acids long. Unmatched junction bases numbered 9, after V lost 3 bases and J lost 2 bases. Germline CDR1 reads DFQATT; CDR2 reads SNEGSKA (reference sequence). CDR3 sequence reads: CSASFPPTGGNQPQHF. The CDR3 nucleotides read TGCAGTGCTAGTTTCCCGCCGACAGGGGGCAATCAGCCCCAGCATTTT.

There are a few counts of this clone. The V call is TRBV28, the J call TRBJ2-3; D is possibly TRBD2 (5 bases). Germline loops: CDR1 MDHEN, CDR2 SYDVKM. The CDR3 covers 15 residues. Deletions cut 4 bases from V and 1 base from J, with 12 bases between. The chain's CDR3 is CASSSILDRTDTQYF. The DNA for the CDR3 is TGTGCCAGCAGTTCGATACTAGATCGCACAGATACGCAGTATTTT. The full variable domain, its missing parts supplied by reference TRBV28 and TRBJ2-3, is DVKVTQSSRYLVKRTGEKVFLECVQDMDHENMFWYRQDPGLGLRLIYFSYDVKMKEKGDIPEGYSVSREKKERFSLILESASTNQTSMYLCASSSILDRTDTQYFGPGTRLTVL.

This chain joins TRBV7-9 and TRBJ1-3, with D possibly being TRBD1 (5 bases). The CDR3 runs 15 residues. The ends were cut back, 5 bases at V and 0 bases at J, with 11 bases in the middle. CDR1 is SEHNR and CDR2 is FQNEAQ in the germline V gene (reference sequence). CDR3 DNA: TGTGCCAGCAGCCCCGGGACTGGCTCTGGAAACACCATATATTTT. This codes for CASSPGTGSGNTIYF.

The chain couples TRBV19 to TRBJ2-2, with a possible D match to TRBD2 (6 bases). The CDR3 extends over 17 amino acids. Germline V CDR1 and CDR2: LNHDA, SQIVND (reference sequence). V was shortened by 3 bases and J by 2 bases, with 16 bases between the two germline ends. CDR3 region: CASSIFGSARNTGELFF. For the CDR3, the DNA is TGTGCCAGTAGTATCTTCGGGAGCGCACGAAACACCGGGGAGCTGTTTTTT.

The chain recombines TRBV4-3 with TRBJ2-7; D is unclear. Germline V lookup: CDR1 LGHNA, CDR2 YSLEER. The CDR3 totals 15 residues. The ends were cut back, 0 bases at V and 3 bases at J, with 12 bases in the middle. CDR3: CASSQELGMIYEQYF. CDR3 coding DNA: TGCGCCAGCAGCCAAGAACTGGGCATGATCTACGAGCAGTACTTC.

V and J are TRBV11-3 and TRBJ2-7, with 7 bases identical to TRBD2. The germline CDR1 and CDR2 sequences are SGHNT and YENEEA. V lost 1 base to trimming and J lost 2 bases; unmatched junction nucleotides: 8. CDR3 length: 16 amino acids. The CDR3 here is CASSLVITSDTYEQYF. DNA for the CDR3: TGTGCCAGCAGCTTAGTTATTACTAGCGATACCTACGAGCAGTACTTC.

This chain joins TRBV27 and TRBJ2-1; tentative D call: TRBD2 (5 bases). The V end was cut by 6 bases, the J end by 6 bases, with 15 bases between. This CDR3 is 14 amino acids long. Germline-derived CDR1 and CDR2 are MNHEY and SMNVEV (reference sequence). The CDR3 is CASSLSETSNEQFF. As DNA, the CDR3 is TGTGCCAGCAGCCTAAGCGAAACTAGCAATGAGCAGTTCTTC.

This clone has more than one count but fewer than ten. CDR3 bases: TGTGCCAGCCTTGAGCGGGCCTACTCCTACGAGCAGTACTTC. Residues: CASLERAYSYEQYF. The gene calls are TRBV2 and TRBJ2-7; D is possibly TRBD2 (6 bases). Germline V gene lookup returns CDR1 SNHLY and CDR2 FYNNEI. V dropped 8 bases and J dropped 0 bases, with 14 bases sitting between them. There are 14 residues in the CDR3.

The chain is built from TRBV7-6 and TRBJ2-7, with 11 bases identical to TRBD2. Trimming removed 5 bases from V and 1 base from J; junction bases left unmatched: 7. The CDR3 spans 16 residues. Per germline, CDR1 SGHVS and CDR2 FNYEAQ. CDR3 amino acids: CASSLTSGGFSYEQYF. In nucleotides, the CDR3 is TGTGCCAGCAGCCTAACTAGCGGGGGTTTTTCCTACGAGCAGTACTTC.

This clone came up a few times. The rearrangement links TRBV6-2 or TRBV6-3 to TRBJ1-4; 12 nucleotides align to TRBD1. Germline trimming cut 6 bases from V and 3 bases from J; bases unmatched to any gene: 8. The CDR3 runs 17 residues. CDR1 MNHEY and CDR2 SVGEGT come from the germline V gene. Here the CDR3 reads CASSLRDRGQANEKLFF. For the CDR3, the DNA is TGTGCCAGCAGCCTAAGGGACAGGGGGCAGGCTAATGAAAAACTGTTTTTT.

The rearrangement joins TRBV10-1 to TRBJ2-1, with D possibly matching TRBD2 (6 bases). V was cut by 5 bases and J by 7 bases, with 12 bases left in between. This CDR3 region has 13 residues. CDR1 is WNHNN and CDR2 is SYGVQD in the germline V gene (reference sequence). CDR3 residues: CASSRLGRNEQFF. The DNA of the CDR3 is TGCGCCAGCAGTCGACTAGGACGGAATGAGCAGTTCTTC.

This chain joins TRBV7-9 and TRBJ1-1; D gene ambiguous. CDR1 is SEHNR, CDR2 FQNEAQ, per germline (reference sequence). The CDR3 extends over 12 amino acids. Trimming pared 1 base from V and 8 bases from J, leaving 8 bases between. CDR3 in DNA: TGTGCCAGCAGCTTAGAACGCGGGGAAGCTTTCTTT. Amino acids: CASSLERGEAFF.

The chain has TRBV4-1 and TRBJ1-1, with 7 positions matching TRBD1. V trimming: 2 bases; J trimming: 4 bases; junction bases outside the gene matches: 4. This CDR3 spans 14 amino acids. The germline CDR1 and CDR2 sequences are MGHRA and YSYEKL. Written as DNA, the CDR3 is TGCGCCAGCAGCCAATGGACAGGATCCACTGAAGCTTTCTTT. This codes for CASSQWTGSTEAFF.

This clone occurred once. This chain links TRBV5-1 with TRBJ2-1, with D possibly being TRBD1 (5 bases). Trimming cost V 5 bases and J 2 bases, with 17 bases left between them. Germline lookup yields CDR1 SGHRS and CDR2 YFSETQ. The CDR3 runs 16 residues. CDR3 residues: CASRVQGLTAYNEQFF. The CDR3 nucleotides read TGCGCCAGCAGGGTCCAGGGCCTAACTGCCTACAATGAGCAGTTCTTC. The variable domain in full, with the rest retrieved from reference TRBV5-1 and TRBJ2-1, is KAGVTQTPRYLIKTRGQQVTLSCSPISGHRSVSWYQQTPGQGLQFLFEYFSETQRNKGNFPGRFSGRQFSNSRSEMNVSTLELGDSALYLCASRVQGLTAYNEQFFGPGTRLTVL.

The rearrangement links TRBV2 to TRBJ1-1, with 11 bases identical to TRBD1. Germline V lookup: CDR1 SNHLY, CDR2 FYNNEI. V dropped 3 bases and J dropped 8; count of bases not matched to a gene: 8. This CDR3 comprises 15 residues. CDR3 sequence (DNA): TGTGCCAGCAGTGATCCCCGGGACAGGGGGGAGGAAGCTTTCTTT. Translating gives CASSDPRDRGEEAFF.

The chain uses TRBV9 and TRBJ2-3; 13 positions agree with TRBD2. This CDR3 comprises 18 residues. Germline V gene data show CDR1 as SGDLS and CDR2 as YYNGEE. The V segment lost 4 bases and the J segment 1 base; nucleotides outside the gene matches: 9. This CDR3 is CASSSRTSGRLGTDTQYF. CDR3 nucleotides: TGTGCCAGCAGCTCTAGGACTAGCGGGAGACTGGGCACAGATACGCAGTATTTT.

This clone appeared a few times. The chain joins TRBV6-5 to TRBJ1-2; D call uncertain. This CDR3 spans 15 amino acids. Germline loops: CDR1 MNHEY, CDR2 SVGAGI. CDR3: CAGGPVNVHFYGYTF. CDR3 nucleotide sequence: TGTGCAGGCGGGCCGGTTAACGTCCACTTCTATGGCTACACCTTC.

Comments on this clone: The same CDR3 arises from other DNA sequences in this sample as well. The rearrangement uses TRBV5-5 and TRBJ2-7, with D perhaps matching TRBD2 (7 bases). The CDR3 is 15 amino acids. V dropped 4 bases and J dropped 2 bases, with 16 bases sitting between them. Germline lookup yields CDR1 SGHKS and CDR2 YYEKEE (reference sequence). The CDR3 here is CASSRGGRGAYEQYF. In nucleotides, the CDR3 is TGTGCCAGCAGCAGAGGTGGGAGGGGGGCCTACGAGCAGTACTTC.

This clone has just a few counts. The V gene is TRBV3-1 (or the pseudogene TRBV3-2), the J gene TRBJ2-7; 13 bases fit TRBD2. The J segment lost 3 bases and the V segment lost 4 bases, leaving 9 bases of the junction unmatched. Germline lookup yields CDR1 LGHDT and CDR2 YNNKEL (reference sequence). The CDR3 totals 17 residues. This CDR3 is CASSPRTSGRNYYEQYF. CDR3 DNA sequence: TGTGCCAGCAGCCCTCGGACTAGCGGGAGAAACTACTACGAGCAGTACTTC.

This clone was detected a few times. The chain recombines TRBV5-6 with TRBJ2-1; 9 bases agree with TRBD1. V was clipped by 2 bases and J by 7 bases; unmatched bases: 10. In germline, CDR1 is SGHDT, CDR2 YYEEEE. This CDR3 comprises 16 residues. CDR3 sequence (DNA): TGTGCCAGCAGCTTTGAGGGACAGGGTGTAGAAAATGAGCAGTTCTTC. It translates to CASSFEGQGVENEQFF.

The chain combines TRBV2 with TRBJ2-7; a weak D match, TRBD1 (5 bases). The ends were cut back, 7 bases at V and 2 bases at J, with 9 bases in the middle. Germline V gene lookup returns CDR1 SNHLY and CDR2 FYNNEI. This CDR3 has 12 amino acids. CDR3: CASTTDAYEQYF. CDR3 nucleotide sequence: TGTGCCAGCACGACAGATGCCTACGAGCAGTACTTC. The whole variable domain, filled in from reference TRBV2 and TRBJ2-7, reads EPEVTQTPSHQVTQMGQEVILRCVPISNHLYFYWYRQILGQKVEFLVSFYNNEISEKSEIFDDQFSVERPDGSNFTLKIRSTKLEDSAMYFCASTTDAYEQYFGPGTRLTVT.

This clone is medium-sized. The V call is TRBV10-3, the J call TRBJ2-7; TRBD1 matches at 10 bases. Losses at the gene ends were 4 bases for V and 6 bases for J; bases not matched to a gene: 9. Germline V CDR1 and CDR2: ENHRY, SYGVKD. The CDR3 has 15 residues. CDR3 sequence reads: CAISAIRDRGLEQYF. Here the CDR3 DNA reads TGTGCCATCAGTGCCATCCGGGACAGGGGACTCGAGCAGTACTTC.